One and the same sample provided the 24 T cell receptor beta chains below, sequenced in a study of T-cell reconstitution after alpha-beta-depleted transplantation in children. It was with unique molecular identifiers that the TCRbeta library was prepared. TCRdb re-called the PCR reads with MiXCR, one entry per CDR3 protein. The repertoire consists of over 80,000 distinct CDR3 sequences, with more than 20% occurring once and the leading ten covering over 20%. This specimen was PBMCs, taken before TCRalphabeta/CD19-depleted stem cell transplant. Receptors originate from a boy aged 2 to 10 with acute lymphoblastic leukemia, due to receive a stem cell transplant.

The chain employs TRBV6-2 or TRBV6-3 and TRBJ2-1; D is uncertain. The V end was cut by 5 bases, the J end by 7 bases, with 12 bases between. The CDR3 sequence is 13 residues long. CDR1 is MNHEY and CDR2 is SVGEGT in the germline V gene. The CDR3 DNA reads as TGTGCCAGCAGTCCCCTCGGGCGGAATGAGCAGTTCTTC. This gives the protein CASSPLGRNEQFF.

The chain combines TRBV11-2 with TRBJ2-1, with D tentatively TRBD2 (6 bases). The V gene lost 0 bases and the J gene lost 15 bases, with 15 bases spanning the gap. The CDR3 sequence is 13 residues long. The germline gives CDR1 SGHAT, CDR2 FQNNGV. CDR3 in amino acids: CASSLELAEGPFF. The CDR3 DNA reads TGTGCCAGCAGCTTAGAATTGGCGGAGGGGCCGTTCTTC.

This clonotype was detected ten times or more. The chain carries TRBV2 and TRBJ2-3; D gene ambiguous. V shed 7 bases and J shed 1 base, with 15 bases lying between them. The CDR3 has 15 residues. From germline, CDR1 is SNHLY and CDR2 FYNNEI. CDR3 residues: CASTVFKQGTDTQYF. The CDR3, as DNA: TGTGCCAGCACAGTTTTCAAGCAGGGCACAGATACGCAGTATTTT. The full variable domain, rest sourced from reference TRBV2 and TRBJ2-3, is EPEVTQTPSHQVTQMGQEVILRCVPISNHLYFYWYRQILGQKVEFLVSFYNNEISEKSEIFDDQFSVERPDGSNFTLKIRSTKLEDSAMYFCASTVFKQGTDTQYFGPGTRLTVL.

This clonotype has more than one count but fewer than ten. This sequence joins TRBV7-2 and TRBJ2-1, with TRBD2 matching over 16 bases. The CDR3 contains 16 residues. The V gene end was trimmed by 3 bases and the J gene end by 8 bases; junction bases not matched to a gene: 4. Germline V lookup: CDR1 SGHTA, CDR2 FQGNSA. The CDR3 loop reads CASSLGTSGRVYEQFF. The CDR3 DNA reads TGTGCCAGCAGCTTGGGGACTAGCGGGAGGGTATATGAGCAGTTCTTC.

This clonotype was counted many times. The rearrangement joins TRBV5-1 to TRBJ2-7; 9 nucleotides agree with TRBD1. Unmatched junction bases numbered 6, after V lost 4 bases and J lost 1 base. This CDR3 is built from 15 residues. The germline gives CDR1 SGHRS, CDR2 YFSETQ. This CDR3 is CASSAPDRGSYEQYF. CDR3 in DNA: TGCGCCAGCAGCGCACCGGACAGGGGATCCTACGAGCAGTACTTC.

This clonotype was picked up one time. This chain links TRBV30 with TRBJ1-5; weak D call: TRBD1 (6 bases). Germline V gene data show CDR1 as GTSNPN and CDR2 as SVGIG (reference sequence). The CDR3 is made up of 14 amino acids. Trimming cost V 2 bases and J 4 bases, with 12 bases left between them. The CDR3 DNA is TGTGCCTGGAGTAAGGGGGTCGGGAATCAGCCCCAGCATTTT. Its translation is CAWSKGVGNQPQHF.

The genes are TRBV5-1 and TRBJ1-5, with D unclear. CDR1 SGHRS and CDR2 YFSETQ come from the germline V gene. Trimming removed 9 bases at V and 6 bases at J, with 22 bases between. CDR3 size: 15 residues. The CDR3 DNA follows: TGCGCCACCCAACACGTTCGGCGTGGGCGTCAGCCCCAGCATTTT. Translation: CATQHVRRGRQPQHF.

This clonotype was seen many times. The DNA of the CDR3 is TGTGCCATCAGTGAGTCGATGGCTGGGTCCTACAATGAGCAGTTCTTC. It is translated as CAISESMAGSYNEQFF. This chain links TRBV10-3 with TRBJ2-1; D ambiguous. V was shortened by 0 bases and J by 1 base, with 10 bases between the two germline ends. Germline CDR1 ENHRY, CDR2 SYGVKD. The CDR3 is made up of 16 amino acids.

There are many counts of this clonotype. V and J are TRBV28 and TRBJ2-5; D might be TRBD2 (5 bases). The CDR3 totals 13 residues. CDR1 is MDHEN and CDR2 is SYDVKM in the germline V gene. V lost 5 bases, J lost 5 bases, and 12 bases lay in between. CDR3 bases: TGTGCCAGCAGTCCCAGCGGAGGTGAGACCCAGTACTTC. It is translated as CASSPSGGETQYF.

The V and J genes are TRBV20-1 and TRBJ2-7; D ambiguous. V lost 6 bases and J 6 bases, leaving 9 bases between the germline ends. Germline-derived CDR1 and CDR2 are DFQATT and SNEGSKA (reference sequence). The length of the CDR3 is 10 residues. Here the CDR3 DNA reads TGCAGTGCCAGTAGACGCGAGCAGTACTTC. It translates to CSASRREQYF.

This clonotype was counted between two and nine times. V and J are TRBV12-3 or TRBV12-4 and TRBJ1-1; 7 bases map to TRBD1. The length of the CDR3 is 16 residues. After removal of 3 bases from V and 6 bases from J, the junction contained 13 bases not matched to a gene. The DNA for the CDR3 is TGTGCCAGCAGTTTTGAAGGGGGCGATTCCGTCCCTGAAGCTTTCTTT. It yields the protein CASSFEGGDSVPEAFF.

This chain uses TRBV9 with TRBJ1-5, with TRBD1 as a possible D gene (5 bases). The CDR3 loop spans 13 amino acids. Germline CDR1 SGDLS, CDR2 YYNGEE. Trimming stripped 0 bases from V and 7 bases from J, with 8 bases between. The CDR3 bases are TGTGCCAGCAGCGTAGTCGGGGACCAGCCCCAGCATTTT. It encodes CASSVVGDQPQHF.

V and J are TRBV7-9 and TRBJ2-5; D unclear. Trimming removed 2 bases at V and 7 bases at J, with 8 bases between. CDR3 size: 12 residues. The germline V gene has CDR1 SEHNR and CDR2 FQNEAQ (reference sequence). For the CDR3, the DNA is TGTGCCAGCAGCTTACTGGGTGGGACCCAGTACTTC. Its protein is CASSLLGGTQYF.

The rearrangement uses TRBV7-2 and TRBJ2-7; unclear D gene. V gave up 2 bases and J gave up 4 bases, with 15 bases separating them. Germline lookup yields CDR1 SGHTA and CDR2 FQGNSA. This CDR3 comprises 15 residues. The CDR3 protein is CASSLIPNGKYEQYF. The CDR3 DNA sequence: TGTGCCAGCAGCTTAATACCGAACGGTAAATACGAGCAGTACTTC.

Note on this clonotype: At one boundary the junction diverges from the germline segment, which might be a read error. CDR3 DNA sequence: TGTGTCAGCAGTGACAACCGCGGGGGCAATCAGCCCCAGCATTTT. Translation: CVSSDNRGGNQPQHF. This rearrangement joins TRBV6-1 to TRBJ1-5; no firm D call. The CDR3 totals 15 residues. Per the germline V gene, CDR1 is MNHNS and CDR2 is SASEGT.

The genes are TRBV12-3 or TRBV12-4 and TRBJ1-1, with D uncertain. This CDR3 has 14 amino acids. The V end lost 8 bases, the J end lost 3 bases, and 16 bases lay between the germline ends. Here the CDR3 reads CASRFGVLDTEAFF. As DNA, the CDR3 is TGTGCCAGCCGCTTCGGGGTACTGGACACTGAAGCTTTCTTT.

The chain employs TRBV12-3 or TRBV12-4 and TRBJ1-2, with 8 bases lining up with TRBD1. J lost 4 bases, V lost 6 bases, and 4 bases had no gene match. The CDR3 totals 13 residues. CDR3 DNA: TGTGCCAGCAGCCAGGGACAGGTCTATGGCTACACCTTC. This codes for CASSQGQVYGYTF.

The chain couples TRBV20-1 to TRBJ1-4, with D possibly matching TRBD1 (5 bases). V lost 2 bases and J lost 6, with 13 bases in between. The CDR3 spans 14 residues. CDR1 is DFQATT and CDR2 is SNEGSKA in the germline V gene (reference sequence). DNA of the CDR3: TGCAGTGCTAGAAACACAGTCAGGGATGAAAAACTGTTTTTT. Protein product: CSARNTVRDEKLFF.

In its sample, this clonotype was seen a few times. CDR3 bases: TGTGCAGAGGGGATCGGATACTCACCCCTCCACTTT. This translates into CAEGIGYSPLHF. The rearrangement joins TRBV28 to TRBJ1-6; tentatively, D is TRBD1 (5 bases). The CDR3 sequence is 12 residues long. Per the germline V gene, CDR1 is MDHEN and CDR2 is SYDVKM.

The J gene is TRBJ2-5, the V gene TRBV20-1, with TRBD2 identical over 9 bases. V lost 2 bases to trimming and J lost 5 bases; unmatched junction nucleotides: 15. The germline CDR1 and CDR2 sequences are DFQATT and SNEGSKA (reference sequence). This CDR3 is 17 amino acids long. CDR3 nucleotide sequence: TGCAGTGCTAGAAAGTTGACTAGCGGAGGGGCCAGGGAGACCCAGTACTTC. Protein: CSARKLTSGGARETQYF.

The chain couples TRBV29-1 to TRBJ2-7, with D maybe TRBD2 (5 bases). Between the trimmed V and J ends, which lost 0 bases and 2 bases, there was a span of 14 bases. Germline V gene lookup returns CDR1 SQVTM and CDR2 ANQGSEA. CDR3 size: 15 residues. The CDR3 loop is CSVEDGLADPYEQYF. The CDR3 DNA reads TGCAGCGTTGAAGATGGGCTAGCTGATCCCTACGAGCAGTACTTC.

This clonotype turned up a few times. The chain employs TRBV7-2 and TRBJ2-5, with 7 bases identical to TRBD2. Germline V lookup: CDR1 SGHTA, CDR2 FQGNSA. The V and J ends lost 4 bases and 4 bases, in that order; junction bases with no gene match: 9. The CDR3 totals 15 residues. This CDR3 reads CASSSSGGAGETQYF. The CDR3 DNA reads TGTGCCAGCAGCTCTAGCGGAGGGGCTGGAGAGACCCAGTACTTC.

There are many counts of this clonotype. The rearrangement uses TRBV20-1 and TRBJ2-7; a weak D match, TRBD1 (6 bases). CDR3 length: 11 residues. V was cut by 7 bases and J by 2 bases, with 9 bases left in between. Germline V gives CDR1 DFQATT, CDR2 SNEGSKA (reference sequence). The CDR3 reads CSVQGTYEQYF. Written as DNA, the CDR3 is TGCAGTGTACAGGGTACCTACGAGCAGTACTTC.

This clonotype was counted between two and nine times. The chain has TRBV5-1 and TRBJ1-1; 9 bases map to TRBD1. After removal of 5 bases from V and 8 bases from J, the junction contained 13 bases not matched to a gene. From germline, CDR1 is SGHRS and CDR2 YFSETQ. This CDR3 is built from 15 residues. Here the CDR3 DNA reads TGCGCCAGCAGAGAGAGGGGACAGGGCGATAGCGAAGCTTTCTTT. Encoded protein: CASRERGQGDSEAFF.